This TCR beta chain was profiled in a study of human T cells and chemical hapten exposure. The wider study: Diphenylcyclopropenone, dosed weekly to the scalp, was given to patients throughout the roughly 25-week study. The cohort included alopecia areata under or over 50% scalp, totalis and universalis. General study results and limits: High-frequency TCRs, those above 1 in 1000, stayed the same after DPC sensitization.

From germline, CDR1 is DFQATT and CDR2 SNEGSKA (reference sequence). The CDR3 length is 12 residues. V shed 3 bases and J shed 4 bases, with 9 bases lying between them. Note on this clonotype: Its antigen is as yet unknown.

TCRdb re-analysed the RACE reads in MiXCR, keeping a single row per CDR3 protein. The sample lists tens of thousands of distinct CDR3 sequences; 9.5% to 12% were seen once. Specified time point: patch test 1, 2 weeks after DPC sensitization. This sample's treatment: therapeutic diphenylcyclopropenone sensitization with weekly scalp DPC. This receptor was identified in a woman aged 50 to 65 with alopecia areata. Some clones in this sample may be carry-over from other donors' samples. This sample comprised whole blood, obtained in connection with sensitization to the hapten diphenylcyclopropenone (DPC). The chain uses TRBV20-1 and TRBJ1-2; no clear D gene. This chain's CDR3 is CSASVQTYGYTF. CDR3 nucleotide sequence: TGCAGTGCTAGTGTCCAAACCTATGGCTACACCTTC.